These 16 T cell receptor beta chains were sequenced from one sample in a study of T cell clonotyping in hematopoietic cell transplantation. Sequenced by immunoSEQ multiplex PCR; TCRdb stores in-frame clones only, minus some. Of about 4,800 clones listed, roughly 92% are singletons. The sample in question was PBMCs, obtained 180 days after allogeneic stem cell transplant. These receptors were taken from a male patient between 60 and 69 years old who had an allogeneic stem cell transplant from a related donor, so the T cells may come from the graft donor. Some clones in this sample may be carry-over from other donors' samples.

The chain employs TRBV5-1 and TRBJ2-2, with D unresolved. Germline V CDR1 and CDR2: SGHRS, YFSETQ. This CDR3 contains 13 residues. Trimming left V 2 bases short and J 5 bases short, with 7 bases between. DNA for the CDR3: TGCGCCAGCAGCTTAGTCCTAACCGGGGAGCTGTTTTTT. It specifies CASSLVLTGELFF.

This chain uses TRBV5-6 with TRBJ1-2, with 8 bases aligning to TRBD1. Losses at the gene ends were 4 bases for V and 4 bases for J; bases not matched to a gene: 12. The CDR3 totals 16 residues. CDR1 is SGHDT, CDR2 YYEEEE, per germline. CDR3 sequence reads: CASSTLQGDPFYGYTF. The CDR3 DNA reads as TGTGCCAGCAGCACTTTACAGGGGGATCCTTTCTATGGCTACACCTTC.

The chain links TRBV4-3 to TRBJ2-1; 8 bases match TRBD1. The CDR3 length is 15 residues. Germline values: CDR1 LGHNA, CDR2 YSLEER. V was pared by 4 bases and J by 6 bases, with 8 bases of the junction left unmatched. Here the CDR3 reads CASSRRTGMANEQFF. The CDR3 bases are TGCGCCAGCAGCCGGCGGACAGGGATGGCCAATGAGCAGTTCTTC.

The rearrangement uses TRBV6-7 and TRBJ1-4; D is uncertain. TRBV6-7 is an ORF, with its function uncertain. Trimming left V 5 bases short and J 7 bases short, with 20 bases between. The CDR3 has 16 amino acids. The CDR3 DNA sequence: TGTGCCAGCAGTCTGCCCGGCGGTTGTGTGGGTGAAAAACTGTTTTTT. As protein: CASSLPGGCVGEKLFF.

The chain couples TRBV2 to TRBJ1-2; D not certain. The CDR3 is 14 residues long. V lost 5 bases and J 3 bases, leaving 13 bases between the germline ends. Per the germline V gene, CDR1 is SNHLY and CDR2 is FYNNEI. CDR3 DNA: TGTGCCAGCAGTTTTGGTGGGCGGGACTATGGCTACACCTTC. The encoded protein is CASSFGGRDYGYTF.

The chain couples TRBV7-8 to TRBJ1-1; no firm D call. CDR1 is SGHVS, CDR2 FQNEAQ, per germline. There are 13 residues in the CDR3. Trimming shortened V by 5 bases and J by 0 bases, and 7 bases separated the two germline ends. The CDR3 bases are TGTGCCAGCAGCCTTTCCATGAACACTGAAGCTTTCTTT. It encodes CASSLSMNTEAFF.

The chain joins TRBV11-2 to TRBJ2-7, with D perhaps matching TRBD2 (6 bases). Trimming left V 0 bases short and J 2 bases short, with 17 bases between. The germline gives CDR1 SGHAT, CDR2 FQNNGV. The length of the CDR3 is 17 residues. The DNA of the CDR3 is TGTGCCAGCAGCTTAGATTTCGGGAGAGCGATAGCCTACGAGCAGTACTTC. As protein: CASSLDFGRAIAYEQYF.

The CDR3 is CAWSGGQGGYEQYF. CDR3 nucleotide sequence: TGTGCCTGGAGTGGGGGACAGGGGGGGTACGAGCAGTACTTC. The gene calls are TRBV30 and TRBJ2-7; 11 nucleotides align to TRBD1. J lost 4 bases, V lost 1 base, and 3 bases had no gene match. From germline, CDR1 is GTSNPN and CDR2 SVGIG (reference sequence). The CDR3 extends over 14 amino acids.

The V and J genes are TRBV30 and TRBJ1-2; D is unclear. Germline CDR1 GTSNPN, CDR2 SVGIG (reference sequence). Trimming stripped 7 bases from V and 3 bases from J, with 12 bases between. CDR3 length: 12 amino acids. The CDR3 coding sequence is TGTGCCTTCGGTCTGGGAGACTATGGCTACACCTTC. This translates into CAFGLGDYGYTF.

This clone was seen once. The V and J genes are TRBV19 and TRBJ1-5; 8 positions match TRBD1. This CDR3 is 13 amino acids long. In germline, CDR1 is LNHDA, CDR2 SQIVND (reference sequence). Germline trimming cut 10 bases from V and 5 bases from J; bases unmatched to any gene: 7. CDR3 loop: CATQGTGYQPQHF. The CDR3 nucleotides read TGTGCCACCCAAGGGACAGGTTATCAGCCCCAGCATTTT.

The CDR3 nucleotides are TGCGCCAGCAGCTTGGACGGGAGGGAACAAGAGACCCAGTACTTC. Its protein is CASSLDGREQETQYF. V gene TRBV5-1 combines with J gene TRBJ2-5; 8 nucleotides align to TRBD2. There are 15 residues in the CDR3. J was trimmed by 2 bases and V by 0 bases; bases with no gene match: 3. CDR1 is SGHRS, CDR2 YFSETQ, per germline.

The CDR3 nucleotides read TGCGCCAGCTCCCCCTCCGAGCAGTACTTC. Translated, it gives CASSPSEQYF. The chain is built from TRBV4-3 and TRBJ2-7, with D uncertain. The CDR3 spans 10 residues. Trimming stripped 8 bases from V and 6 bases from J, with 8 bases between. Germline assignment: CDR1 LGHNA and CDR2 YSLEER.

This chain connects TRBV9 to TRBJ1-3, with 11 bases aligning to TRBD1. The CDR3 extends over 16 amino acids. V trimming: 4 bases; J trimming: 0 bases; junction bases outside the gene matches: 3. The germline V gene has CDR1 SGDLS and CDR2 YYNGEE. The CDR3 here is CASSPGTGGSGNTIYF. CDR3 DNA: TGTGCCAGCAGCCCAGGGACAGGGGGCTCTGGAAACACCATATATTTT.

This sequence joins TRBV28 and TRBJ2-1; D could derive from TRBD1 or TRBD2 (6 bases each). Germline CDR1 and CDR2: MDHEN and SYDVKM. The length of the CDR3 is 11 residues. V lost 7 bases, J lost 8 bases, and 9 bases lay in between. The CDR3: CASNREDEQFF. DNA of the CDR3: TGTGCCAGCAACAGGGAGGATGAGCAGTTCTTC.

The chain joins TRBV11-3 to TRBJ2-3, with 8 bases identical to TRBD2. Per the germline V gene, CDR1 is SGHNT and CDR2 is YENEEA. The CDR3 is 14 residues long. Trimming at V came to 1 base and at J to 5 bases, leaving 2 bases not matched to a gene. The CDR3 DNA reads TGTGCCAGCAGCTTAGCAGCGGGGGTAGATACGCAGTATTTT. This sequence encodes CASSLAAGVDTQYF.

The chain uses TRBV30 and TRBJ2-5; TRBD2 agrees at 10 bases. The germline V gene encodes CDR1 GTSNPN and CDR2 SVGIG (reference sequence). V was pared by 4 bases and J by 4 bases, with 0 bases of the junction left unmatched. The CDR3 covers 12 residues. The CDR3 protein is CAWTSGGETQYF. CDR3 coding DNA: TGTGCCTGGACTAGCGGGGGAGAGACCCAGTACTTC.